A selection of T cell receptor beta chains follows, all from one sample in a study of CD8 T cells in ankylosing spondylitis. Using its own MiXCR run on the 5' RACE reads, TCRdb lists one record per CDR3 protein. The data hold roughly 130,000 distinct CDR3 sequences, with about 7% observed a single time. The specimen sequenced was blood, either unsorted or a sorted T cell fraction (not recorded which). These receptors were collected from a male donor with ankylosing spondylitis or in good health (not recorded which). CDR3s include the opening cysteine and the closing phenylalanine or tryptophan. Fields, in order: clone size, J gene, V gene, D gene, CDR3 DNA, CDR3 protein. D genes are given only for firm matches. Size is omitted from some rows. Given values are once, few, many or a class for expanded clones.

many TRBJ2-5 TRBV20-1 - TGCAGTGCTAGTATCCCGGGCCCCCAAGAGACCCAGTACTTC CSASIPGPQETQYF
many TRBJ2-6 TRBV24-1 - TGTGCCACCAGTGACCCGGGGATTCCTGGGGCCAACGTCCTGACTTTC CATSDPGIPGANVLTF
many TRBJ1-2 TRBV24-1 - TGTGCCACCAGTGACTCAGGACGCGATGGCTACACCTTC CATSDSGRDGYTF
many TRBJ1-1 TRBV5-1 - TGCGCCAGCAGCTTGCGTGGGGTCCCGGTGAACACTGAAGCTTTCTTT CASSLRGVPVNTEAFF
many TRBJ2-2 TRBV7-3 - TGTGCCAGCAGCGAGGGGCCGGGCACCGGGGAGCTGTTTTTT CASSEGPGTGELFF
few TRBJ2-1 TRBV19 TRBD2 TGTGCCAGTAGTATCTACACTAGCGGGAGGGCGGGTGAGCAGTTCTTC CASSIYTSGRAGEQFF
many TRBJ1-2 TRBV7-2 TRBD1 TGTGCCAGCAGCTTAGCGTGGGGACAGGGGTCCCTTTTCTATGGCTACACCTTC CASSLAWGQGSLFYGYTF
many TRBJ2-6 TRBV25-1 - TGTGCCAGCAGTGACAATCGGGGTAACTCTGGGGCCAACGTCCTGACTTTC CASSDNRGNSGANVLTF
- TRBJ2-3 TRBV28 - TGTGCCAGCCGCACTTCGGGGGCGCGATTGGATACGCAGTATTTT CASRTSGARLDTQYF
many TRBJ1-6 TRBV2 TRBD1 TGTGCCAGCAGTGAGGGGACAGGGACGGGGCCCCTCCACTTT CASSEGTGTGPLHF
many TRBJ2-3 TRBV7-2 TRBD1 TGTGCCAGCAGCTCATCGGGACAGGGGGCTTACTTACCGCAGTATTTT CASSSSGQGAYLPQYF
many TRBJ2-7 TRBV30 TRBD1 TGTGCCTGGCAGACAGGGAACTCCTACGAGCAGTACTTC CAWQTGNSYEQYF
many TRBJ1-1 TRBV27 TRBD1 TGTGCCAGCATCACTCGCACGGGACAGGGACGGACTGAAGCTTTCTTT CASITRTGQGRTEAFF
many TRBJ1-6 TRBV2 - TGTGCCAGCAGTCAGACAGCTTATAATTCACCCCTCCACTTT CASSQTAYNSPLHF
many TRBJ2-7 TRBV20-1 - TGCAGTGCTAGAGATCCCTTGCAGGAGGGCTACGAGCAGTACTTC CSARDPLQEGYEQYF
many TRBJ2-7 TRBV28 TRBD1 TGTGCCAGCAGCCTTATCAGGGGGCCTGTGGGCGAGCAGTACTTC CASSLIRGPVGEQYF
many TRBJ2-6 TRBV4-1 - TGCGCCAGCAGCCAACTATCGATTAGCTCTGGGGCCAACGTCCTGACTTTC CASSQLSISSGANVLTF
many TRBJ2-7 TRBV20-1 - TGCAGTGCAACGGGATCCACCTACGAGCAGTACTTC CSATGSTYEQYF
few TRBJ2-6 TRBV7-9 TRBD1 TGTGCCAGCAGACCCTATTTACAGGGGGCCGGGGCCAACGTCCTGACTTTC CASRPYLQGAGANVLTF
many TRBJ1-2 TRBV5-1 TRBD1 TGCGCCAGCAGCCCAGGACAGGGCCATGGCTACACCTTC CASSPGQGHGYTF
many TRBJ2-2 TRBV5-1 - TGCGCCAGCCTTCAGGATCTGAACACCGGGGAGCTGTTTTTT CASLQDLNTGELFF
many TRBJ2-3 TRBV19 - TGTGCCAGTAGCCCCATACAGGGCACAGATACGCAGTATTTT CASSPIQGTDTQYF
many TRBJ1-4 TRBV7-3 TRBD1 TGTGCCAGCAGCCTGACAGGGGGCGCGGAAAAACTGTTTTTT CASSLTGGAEKLFF
many TRBJ1-2 TRBV20-1 - TGCAGTGCTAGAGGAGTACTCAGTAACTATGGCTACACCTTC CSARGVLSNYGYTF
many TRBJ1-2 TRBV29-1 - TGCAGCGCCCAGGACTATGGCTACACCTTC CSAQDYGYTF
- TRBJ1-4 TRBV14 - TGTGCCAGCAGCCAAGTAATTGGCGAAAAACTGTTTTTT CASSQVIGEKLFF
many TRBJ1-1 TRBV5-1 TRBD1 TGCGCCAGCAGCCCTCCGGGACAGGGGCGGGCTGAAGCTTTCTTT CASSPPGQGRAEAFF
many TRBJ2-1 TRBV10-3 TRBD2 TGTGCCATCAGTGAGCGGGGGGGGCTTAACAATGAGCAGTTCTTC CAISERGGLNNEQFF
many TRBJ2-3 TRBV20-1 TRBD2 TGCAGTGCCCCGGGACTAGGTCCCACAGATACGCAGTATTTT CSAPGLGPTDTQYF
many TRBJ1-5 TRBV29-1 TRBD1 TGCAGCGTTACCGGGACAGGGGTCAATCAGCCCCAGCATTTT CSVTGTGVNQPQHF
many TRBJ2-2 TRBV5-6 - TGTGCCAGCAGCTTCCCCCCCGGCACCGGGGAGCTGTTTTTT CASSFPPGTGELFF
many TRBJ2-1 TRBV7-3 TRBD2 TGTGCCAGCAGCTCTAGCGGGACCTCCTACAATGAGCAGTTCTTC CASSSSGTSYNEQFF
many TRBJ2-4 TRBV29-1 - TGCAGCGTAAGACAGCAAAACATTCAGTACTTC CSVRQQNIQYF
many TRBJ2-2 TRBV5-1 TRBD1 TGCGCCAGCAGCCGGGACAGGGCGACCGGCGGGGAGCTGTTTTTT CASSRDRATGGELFF
many TRBJ2-3 TRBV19 TRBD2 TGTGCCAGTAGTCCGGGGGTAGCGGGAGGAACAGATACGCAGTATTTT CASSPGVAGGTDTQYF
many TRBJ2-3 TRBV24-1 TRBD1 TGTGCCACCAGCACCACAGGGGAGAGCACAGATACGCAGTATTTT CATSTTGESTDTQYF
many TRBJ2-1 TRBV12-3/TRBV12-4 TRBD1 TGTGCCAGCAGTTTACTCACGGAAGGGGGCCGGGAGCAGTTCTTC CASSLLTEGGREQFF
many TRBJ2-1 TRBV12-3/TRBV12-4 TRBD2 TGTGCCAGCAGTCCCGGGACTAACAATGAGCAGTTCTTC CASSPGTNNEQFF
many TRBJ2-3 TRBV5-6 TRBD2 TGTGCCAGCACCGGGACTAGCGGAGGAGATACGCAGTATTTT CASTGTSGGDTQYF
many TRBJ1-1 TRBV20-1 - TGCAGTGCTAGAGATCAGGGAGGAGTGGCTTTCTTT CSARDQGGVAFF
many TRBJ2-1 TRBV5-1 - TGCGCCAGCAGCCCACCTTTGGGAGTCGTTGATGAGCAGTTCTTC CASSPPLGVVDEQFF
many TRBJ1-6 TRBV20-1 - TGCAGTGCTAGAGTGGGAGGGACACCTGATTCACCCCTCCACTTT CSARVGGTPDSPLHF
many TRBJ2-1 TRBV2 TRBD2 TGTGCCAGCAGTCGAGGACTAGCGGGATACAATGAGCAGTTCTTC CASSRGLAGYNEQFF
many TRBJ2-3 TRBV11-2 TRBD2 TGTGCCAGCAGCCCCCGGTTGGGGACTAGTGGGGGATTTGATACGCAGTATTTT CASSPRLGTSGGFDTQYF
many TRBJ2-5 TRBV5-1 TRBD2 TGCGCCAGCAGAGTCGCGGGGGGAGAGACCCAGTACTTC CASRVAGGETQYF